Following are 4 T cell receptor beta chains from one sample sequenced in a study of CD8 T cells in Susac syndrome. The authors reverse transcribed about 0.45 to 1 ug RNA with random hexamers. Each CDR3 protein is one row after TCRdb ran MiXCR on the immunoSEQ multiplex PCR reads. The repertoire holds some 160,000 distinct CDR3 sequences, with about 91% as singletons. Material for sequencing was CD4+ T cells from PBMCs. The receptors were gathered from a human donor in good health.

This chain connects TRBV12-3 or TRBV12-4 to TRBJ1-4; D gene ambiguous. The V end lost 6 bases, the J end lost 6 bases, and 11 bases lay between the germline ends. The CDR3 is 13 amino acids. CDR3 loop: CASSRGPDEKLFF. CDR3 nucleotide sequence: TGTGCCAGCAGCCGCGGCCCGGATGAAAAACTGTTTTTT.

The rearrangement joins TRBV5-1 to TRBJ2-7; 7 bases map to TRBD2. This CDR3 is built from 15 residues. CDR1 is SGHRS and CDR2 is YFSETQ in the germline V gene. Trimming at V came to 4 bases and at J to 2 bases, leaving 9 bases not matched to a gene. CDR3 in amino acids: CASSLGGGGTYEQYF. CDR3 in DNA: TGCGCCAGCAGCCTGGGGGGGGGTGGAACCTACGAGCAGTACTTC.

V usage is TRBV18 and J usage is TRBJ2-1, with 10 bases aligning to TRBD1. Per the germline V gene, CDR1 is KGHSH and CDR2 is LQKENI. The junction had 11 bases not matched to a gene; V was cut back by 1 base and J by 5 bases. This CDR3 comprises 18 residues. The DNA for the CDR3 is TGTGCCAGCTCACCACTAAGCATCCGACAGGGGGCGAACAATGAGCAGTTCTTC. Its protein is CASSPLSIRQGANNEQFF.

This clonotype has only one observation. V and J are TRBV20-1 and TRBJ2-1, with TRBD2 matching over 12 bases. Germline V gene sequence: CDR1 DFQATT, CDR2 SNEGSKA (reference sequence). The ends lost 0 bases at V and 3 bases at J; junction bases unmatched: 6. This CDR3 contains 17 residues. The CDR3 loop is CSARDAASGGVYNEQFF. CDR3 bases: TGCAGTGCTAGAGATGCGGCTAGCGGGGGGGTCTACAATGAGCAGTTCTTC.